Below are 30 T cell receptor beta chains sequenced from a single sample in a study of response to subunit inactivated influenza vaccine. MiXCR, run by TCRdb on the RT-PCR reads, gives a single entry per CDR3 protein. The data show 450,000 to 550,000 distinct CDR3 sequences, 25% seen once. The material sequenced was CD4+ T cells sorted from PBMCs, taken roughly 5 days after vaccination. These receptor sequences come from a man in his forties or fifties who received an inactivated influenza vaccine.

The chain couples TRBV28 to TRBJ1-1; unclear D gene. Germline V gene data show CDR1 as MDHEN and CDR2 as SYDVKM. CDR3 size: 13 residues. The V end was cut by 6 bases, the J end by 1 base, with 9 bases between. The CDR3 sequence is CASSFVQNTEAFF. The CDR3 DNA reads TGTGCCAGCAGCTTCGTACAGAACACTGAAGCTTTCTTT.

This chain joins TRBV28 and TRBJ1-1; 8 bases match TRBD1. The CDR3 is 13 amino acids. CDR1 MDHEN and CDR2 SYDVKM come from the germline V gene. J was trimmed by 1 base and V by 7 bases; bases with no gene match: 2. The CDR3 DNA sequence: TGTGCCAGCAACGACAGGGGGAACACTGAAGCTTTCTTT. It specifies CASNDRGNTEAFF.

Only a few counts were recorded for this clonotype. This rearrangement joins TRBV4-3 to TRBJ1-1; no definite D call. V was cut by 1 base and J by 1 base, with 10 bases left in between. The CDR3 sequence is 15 residues long. Germline V lookup: CDR1 LGHNA, CDR2 YSLEER. The CDR3, as DNA: TGCGCCAGCAGCCAAGGCGGTCAGTCGAACACTGAAGCTTTCTTT. It specifies CASSQGGQSNTEAFF.

The J gene is TRBJ2-3, the V gene TRBV3-1, with 9 bases fitting TRBD2. The CDR3 totals 17 residues. The trim removed 3 bases at V and 2 bases at J, leaving 9 bases unmatched. Germline CDR1 reads LGHDT; CDR2 reads YNNKEL (reference sequence). CDR3 sequence: CASSQAPGLATTDTQYF. CDR3 nucleotide sequence: TGTGCCAGCAGCCAGGCCCCAGGACTAGCGACCACAGATACGCAGTATTTT.

This clonotype has just a few counts. This rearrangement joins TRBV12-3 or TRBV12-4 to TRBJ2-2; unclear D gene. There are 15 residues in the CDR3. Trimming left V 6 bases short and J 6 bases short, with 17 bases between. CDR3 nucleotide sequence: TGTGCCAGCAGCTACGCGGACCGGAGAGCCGGGGAGCTGTTTTTT. This gives the protein CASSYADRRAGELFF.

The chain recombines TRBV18 with TRBJ1-4; D is ambiguous. CDR1 and CDR2 (germline): KGHSH, LQKENI. V gave up 0 bases and J gave up 12 bases, with 17 bases separating them. The CDR3 is 15 residues long. The CDR3 nucleotides read TGTGCCAGCTCACCACCACTCGGACGGAATACGCAACTGTTTTTT. Translating it yields CASSPPLGRNTQLFF.

The chain uses TRBV20-1 and TRBJ2-3, with 10 nucleotides matching TRBD1. The CDR3 length is 17 residues. CDR1 DFQATT and CDR2 SNEGSKA come from the germline V gene (reference sequence). With 7 bases clipped from V and 1 base from J, the junction kept 14 bases outside the gene matches. The CDR3 region has the DNA TGCAGTGGGGCCCGGGACAGGGGATTCGGCCGCACAGATACGCAGTATTTT. As protein: CSGARDRGFGRTDTQYF.

The chain recombines TRBV7-8 with TRBJ2-1; 10 nucleotides match TRBD1. The junction had 7 bases not matched to a gene; V was cut back by 6 bases and J by 5 bases. CDR1 is SGHVS, CDR2 FQNEAQ, per germline. The CDR3 is 15 amino acids. CDR3 DNA: TGTGCCAGCAGGGCGGGGACAGGGGCCCACAATGAGCAGTTCTTC. Translation: CASRAGTGAHNEQFF.

This clonotype was seen many times. The V gene is TRBV29-1, the J gene TRBJ2-3, with a weak D call TRBD1 (5 bases). Germline V gene data show CDR1 as SQVTM and CDR2 as ANQGSEA. The CDR3 contains 14 residues. V lost 6 bases and J 4 bases, leaving 17 bases between the germline ends. CDR3: CSVTPGHKSDTQYF. DNA for the CDR3: TGCAGCGTAACTCCTGGACATAAGTCAGATACGCAGTATTTT.

This clonotype turned up a few times. V is TRBV7-2 and J is TRBJ2-5; D remains ambiguous. Germline V CDR1 and CDR2: SGHTA, FQGNSA. Deletions cut 3 bases from V and 1 base from J, with 9 bases between. This CDR3 comprises 14 residues. This CDR3 reads CASSLSWGQETQYF. The CDR3 DNA follows: TGTGCCAGCAGCTTGAGTTGGGGCCAAGAGACCCAGTACTTC.

Many counts were recorded for this clonotype. A junction end diverges from the germline sequence, so it may reflect a read error. The genes are TRBV4-3 and TRBJ1-5; tentatively, D is TRBD1 (6 bases). CDR3 length: 13 amino acids. CDR1 and CDR2 (germline): LGHNA, YSLEER. The CDR3 DNA follows: TGTGCCAGCAGCCAAGATAGGGGGCAGCCCCAGCATTTT. Protein product: CASSQDRGQPQHF.

This clonotype was seen a few times. The chain links TRBV21-1 to TRBJ1-2; TRBD1 is the table's D call, not checked against the DNA. TRBV21-1 is tagged as a pseudogene. CDR3 length equals 15 residues. CDR3 nucleotide sequence: TGTGCCAGCACCAATCGACAGGGGGTAACGTCGGGCTACACCTTC. Protein sequence: CASTNRQGVTSGYTF.

The chain combines TRBV10-3 with TRBJ2-5; the match to TRBD1 covers 12 bases. The CDR3 is made up of 14 amino acids. V lost 6 bases, J lost 4 bases, and 3 bases stayed unmatched. Germline V CDR1 and CDR2: ENHRY, SYGVKD. CDR3 DNA sequence: TGTGCCATCAGGGGACAGGGGGCCACAGAGACCCAGTACTTC. This codes for CAIRGQGATETQYF.

The count of this clonotype is one. V gene TRBV13 combines with J gene TRBJ1-2; 8 bases are a match to TRBD1. The CDR3 covers 13 residues. In germline, CDR1 is PRHDT, CDR2 FYEKMQ (reference sequence). After removal of 3 bases from V and 7 bases from J, the junction contained 4 bases not matched to a gene. Here the CDR3 reads CASSFDRGGGYTF. Written as DNA, the CDR3 is TGTGCCAGCAGCTTCGACAGGGGTGGTGGCTACACCTTC.

This clonotype was seen more than once but under ten times. The chain employs TRBV5-5 and TRBJ2-2; 13 bases map to TRBD2. The CDR3 is 16 amino acids. V lost 4 bases to trimming and J lost 3 bases; unmatched junction nucleotides: 3. The germline CDR1 and CDR2 sequences are SGHKS and YYEKEE (reference sequence). The CDR3: CASSGLAGVDTGELFF. The CDR3 DNA sequence: TGTGCCAGCAGCGGACTAGCGGGAGTGGACACCGGGGAGCTGTTTTTT.

CDR3: CASSLANSPLHF. The CDR3, as DNA: TGTGCCAGCTCCTTGGCTAATTCACCCCTCCACTTT. V usage is TRBV12-3 or TRBV12-4 and J usage is TRBJ1-6; no clear D. The CDR3 length is 12 residues. The germline V and J ends were trimmed by 8 bases and 6 bases, with 8 bases remaining between them.

The chain combines TRBV18 with TRBJ2-1; TRBD2 agrees at 8 bases. With 5 bases clipped from V and 3 bases from J, the junction kept 3 bases outside the gene matches. There are 14 residues in the CDR3. Germline V gives CDR1 KGHSH, CDR2 LQKENI. CDR3 in DNA: TGTGCCAGCTCAACGACTAGCGTCTACAATGAGCAGTTCTTC. Its protein product is CASSTTSVYNEQFF.

The chain employs TRBV9 and TRBJ2-7; tentative D call: TRBD2 (5 bases). Germline V gene data show CDR1 as SGDLS and CDR2 as YYNGEE. The CDR3 totals 14 residues. V lost 0 bases and J 2 bases, leaving 9 bases between the germline ends. CDR3 nucleotide sequence: TGTGCCAGCAGCGTAGCGGGGATACCCTACGAGCAGTACTTC. Its protein product is CASSVAGIPYEQYF. Full variable domain (rest looked up from reference TRBV9 and TRBJ2-7): DSGVTQTPKHLITATGQRVTLRCSPRSGDLSVYWYQQSLDQGLQFLIQYYNGEERAKGNILERFSAQQFPDLHSELNLSSLELGDSALYFCASSVAGIPYEQYFGPGTRLTVT.

The genes are TRBV18 and TRBJ2-2, with unresolved D. The germline CDR1 and CDR2 sequences are KGHSH and LQKENI. The CDR3 sequence is 13 residues long. Trimming removed 5 bases from V and 7 bases from J, with 11 bases in between. The DNA of the CDR3 is TGTGCCAGCTCAAACCAATTAAACGGGGAGCTGTTTTTT. It yields the protein CASSNQLNGELFF.

As DNA, the CDR3 is TGTGCCATCAGTGACCCGTCGACCATCGACGAGCAGTACTTC. Translated: CAISDPSTIDEQYF. This chain joins TRBV10-3 and TRBJ2-7; D is uncertain. CDR3 length: 14 amino acids. Trimming stripped 3 bases from V and 5 bases from J, with 14 bases between. Germline lookup yields CDR1 ENHRY and CDR2 SYGVKD.

The V and J genes are TRBV7-2 and TRBJ2-7; 10 bases align to TRBD2. Germline lookup yields CDR1 SGHTA and CDR2 FQGNSA. Germline trimming cut 2 bases from V and 4 bases from J; bases unmatched to any gene: 5. The CDR3 loop spans 15 amino acids. The chain's CDR3 is CASSLFTSGVYEQYF. CDR3 bases: TGTGCCAGCAGCTTATTCACTAGCGGGGTGTACGAGCAGTACTTC.

This clonotype was counted at least ten times. This rearrangement joins TRBV12-3 or TRBV12-4 to TRBJ2-2, with 7 bases lining up with TRBD1. V was pared by 3 bases and J by 4 bases, with 8 bases of the junction left unmatched. The CDR3 loop spans 16 amino acids. This CDR3 is CASSLVQGLGTGELFF. CDR3 nucleotide sequence: TGTGCCAGCAGTTTGGTACAGGGGCTTGGCACCGGGGAGCTGTTTTTT.

This rearrangement joins TRBV30 to TRBJ2-7, with D unresolved. This CDR3 is 11 amino acids long. The germline V gene has CDR1 GTSNPN and CDR2 SVGIG (reference sequence). V was shortened by 3 bases and J by 5 bases, with 8 bases between the two germline ends. CDR3 loop: CAWRYRDEQYF. The DNA for the CDR3 is TGTGCCTGGAGATATAGGGACGAGCAGTACTTC.

The chain joins TRBV12-3 or TRBV12-4 to TRBJ2-2; 8 bases fit TRBD1. After removal of 6 bases from V and 5 bases from J, the junction contained 8 bases not matched to a gene. The CDR3 contains 15 residues. DNA for the CDR3: TGTGCCAGCAGCCGGACAGGGCGGTGGACCGGGGAGCTGTTTTTT. Protein: CASSRTGRWTGELFF.

The V and J genes are TRBV10-3 and TRBJ2-1; 9 nucleotides align to TRBD1. The CDR3 has 14 residues. V shed 6 bases, J shed 3 bases, and the junction held 3 bases outside the gene matches. Germline V lookup: CDR1 ENHRY, CDR2 SYGVKD. The CDR3, as DNA: TGTGCCATCAGCCGACAGGGGGACTACAATGAGCAGTTCTTC. Its translation is CAISRQGDYNEQFF.

The V and J genes are TRBV18 and TRBJ1-4, with D hard to call. Germline V gene data show CDR1 as KGHSH and CDR2 as LQKENI. The CDR3 is 14 amino acids. Trimming removed 2 bases at V and 8 bases at J, with 12 bases between. CDR3 nucleotide sequence: TGTGCCAGCTCACCAAGAGACGGTGGCGAAAAACTGTTTTTT. This gives the protein CASSPRDGGEKLFF.

V is TRBV6-2 or TRBV6-3 and J is TRBJ2-7; D gene unclear. Trimming removed 6 bases at V and 2 bases at J, with 11 bases between. Germline assignment: CDR1 MNHEY and CDR2 SVGEGT. The CDR3 spans 13 residues. The DNA for the CDR3 is TGTGCCAGCAGGCTGCGTGGCCCCTACGAGCAGTACTTC. Amino acid sequence: CASRLRGPYEQYF.

The V call is TRBV7-9, the J call TRBJ2-7, with D tentatively TRBD2 (6 bases). Germline V gene lookup returns CDR1 SEHNR and CDR2 FQNEAQ (reference sequence). The germline V and J ends were trimmed by 3 bases and 2 bases, with 14 bases remaining between them. This CDR3 region has 15 residues. CDR3: CASSFGTLGAYEQYF. CDR3 nucleotide sequence: TGTGCCAGCAGCTTTGGGACTCTAGGGGCCTACGAGCAGTACTTC.

This clonotype is a singleton in its sample. V usage is TRBV6-1 and J usage is TRBJ2-3, with 7 bases fitting TRBD1. Germline values: CDR1 MNHNS, CDR2 SASEGT. J was trimmed by 4 bases and V by 6 bases; bases with no gene match: 10. The CDR3 has 15 amino acids. The CDR3 here is CASSLQGEAADTQYF. The CDR3 DNA follows: TGTGCCAGCAGCCTCCAGGGGGAAGCAGCAGATACGCAGTATTTT.

This sequence joins TRBV25-1 and TRBJ1-2, with 9 bases identical to TRBD1. The CDR3 length is 13 residues. Trimming took 7 bases from V and 5 from J; bases not matched to a gene: 5. Germline CDR1 reads MGHDK; CDR2 reads SYGVNS. The CDR3: CASTPGTGYGYTF. The CDR3 DNA is TGTGCCAGCACGCCTGGGACAGGGTATGGCTACACCTTC.